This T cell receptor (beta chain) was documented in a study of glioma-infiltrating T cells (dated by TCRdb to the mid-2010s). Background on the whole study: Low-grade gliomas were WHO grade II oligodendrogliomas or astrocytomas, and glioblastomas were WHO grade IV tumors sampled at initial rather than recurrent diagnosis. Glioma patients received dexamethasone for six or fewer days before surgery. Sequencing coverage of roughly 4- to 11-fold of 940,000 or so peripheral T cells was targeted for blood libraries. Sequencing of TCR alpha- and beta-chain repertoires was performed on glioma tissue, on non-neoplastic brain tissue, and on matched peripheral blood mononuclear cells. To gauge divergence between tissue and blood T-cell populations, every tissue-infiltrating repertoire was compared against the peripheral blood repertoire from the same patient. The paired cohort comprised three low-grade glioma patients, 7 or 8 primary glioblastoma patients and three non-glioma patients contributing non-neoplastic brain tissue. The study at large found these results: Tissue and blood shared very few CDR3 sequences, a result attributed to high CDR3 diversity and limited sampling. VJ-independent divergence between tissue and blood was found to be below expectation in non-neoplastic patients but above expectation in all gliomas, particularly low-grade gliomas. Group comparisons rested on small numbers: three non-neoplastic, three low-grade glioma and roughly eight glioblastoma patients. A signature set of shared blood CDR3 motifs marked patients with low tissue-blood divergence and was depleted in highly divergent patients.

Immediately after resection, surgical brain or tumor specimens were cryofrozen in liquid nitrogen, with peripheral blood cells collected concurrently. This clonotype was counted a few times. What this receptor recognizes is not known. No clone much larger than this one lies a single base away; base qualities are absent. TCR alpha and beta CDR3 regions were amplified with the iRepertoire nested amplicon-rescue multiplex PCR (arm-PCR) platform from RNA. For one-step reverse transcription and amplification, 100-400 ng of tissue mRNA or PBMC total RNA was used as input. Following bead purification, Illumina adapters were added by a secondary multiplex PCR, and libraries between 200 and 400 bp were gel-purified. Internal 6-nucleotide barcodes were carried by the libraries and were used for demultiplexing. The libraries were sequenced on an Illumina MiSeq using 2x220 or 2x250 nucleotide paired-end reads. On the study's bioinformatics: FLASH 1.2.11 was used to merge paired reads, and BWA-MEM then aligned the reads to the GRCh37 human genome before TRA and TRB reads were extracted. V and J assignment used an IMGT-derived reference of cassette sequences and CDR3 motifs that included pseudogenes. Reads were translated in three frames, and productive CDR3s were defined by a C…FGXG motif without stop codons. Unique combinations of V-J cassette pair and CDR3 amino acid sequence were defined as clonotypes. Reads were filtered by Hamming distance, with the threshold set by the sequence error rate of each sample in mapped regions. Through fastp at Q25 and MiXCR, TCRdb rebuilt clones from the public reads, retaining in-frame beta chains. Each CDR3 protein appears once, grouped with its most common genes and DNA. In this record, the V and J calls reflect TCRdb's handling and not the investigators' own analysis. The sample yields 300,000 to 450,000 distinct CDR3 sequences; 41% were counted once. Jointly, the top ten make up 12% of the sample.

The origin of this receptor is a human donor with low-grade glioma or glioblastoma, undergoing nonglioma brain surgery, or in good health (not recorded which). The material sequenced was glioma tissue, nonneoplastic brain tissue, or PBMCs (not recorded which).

The DNA is as follows: TGTGCCAGCAGCCGGACAGGGCTTCAAGAGACCCAGTACTTC. Translated, it reads CASSRTGLQETQYF. The chain is assembled from TRBV7-2 and TRBJ2-5; the central 8 bases match TRBD1. The CDR3 starts with the cysteine, ends with the phenylalanine, and has 14 residues. Only CDR3 DNA is held: 42 bases, read in frame from base 1. Looking up the germline V gene yields CDR1 SGHTA and CDR2 FQGNSA. V and J are trimmed by 5 bases and 2 bases, and the gene matches miss 4 bases of the junction.